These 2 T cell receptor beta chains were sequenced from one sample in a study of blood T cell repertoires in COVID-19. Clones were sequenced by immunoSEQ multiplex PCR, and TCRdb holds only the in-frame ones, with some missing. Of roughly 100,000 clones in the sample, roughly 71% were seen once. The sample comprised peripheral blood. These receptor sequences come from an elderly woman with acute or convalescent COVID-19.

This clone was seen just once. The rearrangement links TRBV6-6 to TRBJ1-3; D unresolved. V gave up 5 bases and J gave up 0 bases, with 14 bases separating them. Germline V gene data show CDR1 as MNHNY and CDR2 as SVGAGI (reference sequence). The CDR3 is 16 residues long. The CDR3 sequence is CASSPADRSSGNTIYF. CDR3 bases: TGTGCCAGCAGTCCCGCTGACCGGAGCTCTGGAAACACCATATATTTT.

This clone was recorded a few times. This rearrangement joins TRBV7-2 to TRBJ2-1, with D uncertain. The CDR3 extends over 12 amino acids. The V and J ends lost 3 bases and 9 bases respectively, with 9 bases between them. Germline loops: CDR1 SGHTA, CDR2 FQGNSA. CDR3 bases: TGTGCCAGCAGCTTTACGCCCGGTGAGCAGTTCTTC. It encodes CASSFTPGEQFF.